Presented here are 26 T cell receptor beta chains from one specimen sequenced in a study of cytomegalovirus exposure and HLA in healthy donors. 60 Vbeta and 13 Jbeta primers were used in PCR. Sequencing was performed with immunoSEQ multiplex PCR; in TCRdb, only in-frame clones are kept and a portion is missing. The sample lists about 190,000 clones; over 60% were seen once. Sequencing was carried out using PBMCs. The source of these receptors is a woman in her thirties or forties in good health and CMV-seronegative.

The genes are TRBV11-2 and TRBJ1-1; 9 nucleotides agree with TRBD1. The germline V gene encodes CDR1 SGHAT and CDR2 FQNNGV. Trimming removed 6 bases from V and 1 base from J; junction bases left unmatched: 9. The CDR3 has 16 residues. The CDR3: CASRPVTGGRNTEAFF. CDR3 sequence (DNA): TGTGCCAGCAGGCCTGTTACAGGGGGCAGGAACACTGAAGCTTTCTTT.

This clone was seen a single time. The chain joins TRBV18 to TRBJ2-1; TRBD2 aligns across 10 bases. CDR3 length equals 15 residues. V gave up 2 bases and J gave up 9 bases; unmatched junction bases: 7. Germline V gene data show CDR1 as KGHSH and CDR2 as LQKENI. CDR3 sequence: CASSPKLAGTGEQFF. The CDR3 DNA is TGTGCCAGCTCACCAAAACTAGCGGGAACGGGTGAGCAGTTCTTC.

The chain combines TRBV19 with TRBJ1-5; the D is unclear. V was pared by 11 bases and J by 8 bases, with 13 bases between. This CDR3 comprises 11 residues. Germline-derived CDR1 and CDR2 are LNHDA and SQIVND (reference sequence). The CDR3 DNA is TGTGCCTCTGGGAGCAGCGAGCCCCAGCATTTT. It translates to CASGSSEPQHF.

The chain combines TRBV19 with TRBJ2-1; a weak D match, TRBD2 (6 bases). CDR3 length: 15 residues. Germline V gives CDR1 LNHDA, CDR2 SQIVND (reference sequence). V was clipped by 5 bases and J by 6 bases, with 17 bases between them. The CDR3 nucleotides read TGTGCCAGTAGTCCGCCGACTAGAACGGGCAATGAGCAGTTCTTC. It yields the protein CASSPPTRTGNEQFF.

A single count supports this clone. The V and J genes are TRBV10-3 and TRBJ1-1, with TRBD1 identical over 10 bases. V lost 6 bases and J lost 5; bases outside the gene matches: 15. Germline CDR1 ENHRY, CDR2 SYGVKD. This CDR3 comprises 17 residues. The CDR3 here is CAISLGPGTGVGTEAFF. DNA for the CDR3: TGTGCCATCAGCCTTGGTCCCGGGACAGGGGTCGGGACTGAAGCTTTCTTT.

On this clone: A read error may produce the germline difference seen at one junction end. The chain has TRBV7-7 and TRBJ2-3; possible D gene TRBD1, 6 bases. From germline, CDR1 is SSHAT and CDR2 FNYEAQ (reference sequence). This CDR3 comprises 15 residues. The CDR3 reads CASSLTGISTDTQYF. Written as DNA, the CDR3 is TGTGCTAGCAGCTTAACAGGGATAAGCACAGATACGCAGTATTTT. The full variable domain, in which reference TRBV7-7 and TRBJ2-3 provide the parts outside the CDR3, is GAGVSQSPRYKVTKRGQDVTLRCDPISSHATLYWYQQALGQGPEFLTYFNYEAQPDKSGLPSDRFSAERPEGSISTLTIQRTEQRDSAMYRCASSLTGISTDTQYFGPGTRLTVL.

The chain uses TRBV7-9 and TRBJ1-2; D is possibly TRBD1 (5 bases). V was clipped by 5 bases and J by 4 bases, with 17 bases between them. Germline loops: CDR1 SEHNR, CDR2 FQNEAQ (reference sequence). CDR3 size: 15 residues. CDR3 loop: CASSVIGGVSYGYTF. The DNA of the CDR3 is TGTGCCAGCAGCGTCATCGGGGGAGTTAGCTATGGCTACACCTTC.

The chain has TRBV28 and TRBJ1-1, with TRBD1 matching over 10 bases. The CDR3 covers 16 residues. V shed 5 bases and J 4 bases; nucleotides not matched to a gene: 10. Germline assignment: CDR1 MDHEN and CDR2 SYDVKM. This CDR3 reads CASSQARTGGVTEAFF. The CDR3 nucleotides are TGTGCCAGCAGTCAAGCGAGGACAGGGGGAGTCACTGAAGCTTTCTTT. Full variable domain (remainder filled in from reference TRBV28 and TRBJ1-1): DVKVTQSSRYLVKRTGEKVFLECVQDMDHENMFWYRQDPGLGLRLIYFSYDVKMKEKGDIPEGYSVSREKKERFSLILESASTNQTSMYLCASSQARTGGVTEAFFGQGTRLTVV.

The chain employs TRBV10-3 and TRBJ2-3; tentative D call: TRBD2 (6 bases). Trimming left V 4 bases short and J 3 bases short, with 14 bases between. Germline CDR1 and CDR2: ENHRY and SYGVKD. The CDR3 length is 15 residues. The CDR3 reads CAISGGTGATDTQYF. CDR3 coding DNA: TGTGCCATCAGTGGGGGAACGGGAGCGACAGATACGCAGTATTTT.

The chain is built from TRBV19 and TRBJ2-7; tentatively, D is TRBD2 (6 bases). The CDR3 is made up of 14 amino acids. Deletions cut 3 bases from V and 7 bases from J, with 16 bases between. Germline assignment: CDR1 LNHDA and CDR2 SQIVND (reference sequence). CDR3 in DNA: TGTGCCAGTAGTATTGCCCCGGGGGTAGGTGAGCAGTACGTC. As protein: CASSIAPGVGEQYV.

DNA of the CDR3: TGTGCCAGCAGCGTAGAGGACTCCTCGGGGGCTTTCTTT. Its translation is CASSVEDSSGAFF. This sequence joins TRBV9 and TRBJ1-1, with D unresolved. CDR1 SGDLS and CDR2 YYNGEE come from the germline V gene. The V end lost 0 bases, the J end lost 11 bases, and 14 bases lay between the germline ends. The CDR3 sequence is 13 residues long.

V usage is TRBV5-1 and J usage is TRBJ1-2; D gene unclear. This CDR3 is 16 amino acids long. Trimming removed 4 bases from V and 0 bases from J, with 16 bases in between. Germline values: CDR1 SGHRS, CDR2 YFSETQ. The CDR3 nucleotides are TGCGCCAGCAGCACCTCCTTGACGGGTGCTAACTATGGCTACACCTTC. Its protein product is CASSTSLTGANYGYTF.

The J gene is TRBJ1-2, the V gene TRBV29-1, with a tentative D call TRBD1 (5 bases). V lost 7 bases and J 4 bases, leaving 10 bases between the germline ends. Germline lookup yields CDR1 SQVTM and CDR2 ANQGSEA. The CDR3 spans 11 residues. The CDR3 DNA follows: TGCAGCGCCGACAGCTTCTATGGCTACACCTTC. This translates into CSADSFYGYTF.

This clone appeared a single time. The gene calls are TRBV7-9 and TRBJ2-6; TRBD1 agrees at 7 bases. The CDR3 is made up of 17 amino acids. The germline CDR1 and CDR2 sequences are SEHNR and FQNEAQ (reference sequence). The V and J ends lost 1 base and 2 bases, in that order; junction bases with no gene match: 5. In DNA, the CDR3 is TGTGCCAGCAGCTTAGGGTCAGGGGGTACTGGGGCCAACGTCCTGACTTTC. Translated: CASSLGSGGTGANVLTF. The whole variable domain, filled in from reference TRBV7-9 and TRBJ2-6, reads DTGVSQNPRHKITKRGQNVTFRCDPISEHNRLYWYRQTLGQGPEFLTYFQNEAQLEKSRLLSDRFSAERPKGSFSTLEIQRTEQGDSAMYLCASSLGSGGTGANVLTFGAGSRLTVL.

The rearrangement links TRBV11-3 to TRBJ1-2; D is possibly TRBD1 (6 bases). Trimming shortened V by 1 base and J by 9 bases, and 15 bases separated the two germline ends. The CDR3 totals 14 residues. CDR1 and CDR2 (germline): SGHNT, YENEEA. This CDR3 is CASSLAIQGSSYTF. The CDR3 bases are TGTGCCAGCAGCTTAGCCATACAGGGATCTAGCTACACCTTC.

The rearrangement joins TRBV7-9 to TRBJ2-7; D might be TRBD1 (6 bases). V was clipped by 2 bases and J by 0 bases, with 11 bases between them. The CDR3 totals 15 residues. Germline CDR1 and CDR2: SEHNR and FQNEAQ (reference sequence). CDR3: CASSLFIGGSYEQYF. CDR3 nucleotide sequence: TGTGCCAGCAGCTTATTTATAGGGGGCTCCTACGAGCAGTACTTC.

The chain links TRBV30 to TRBJ1-6, with a weak D call TRBD1 (5 bases). This CDR3 spans 16 amino acids. CDR1 and CDR2 (germline): GTSNPN, SVGIG (reference sequence). Between the trimmed V and J ends, which lost 3 bases and 7 bases, there was a span of 19 bases. CDR3 coding DNA: TGTGCCTGGAGCCCGGGTCCCGGGGCGGGGAATTCACCCCTCCACTTT. Protein: CAWSPGPGAGNSPLHF.

The chain has TRBV5-1 and TRBJ2-1, with TRBD2 matching over 9 bases. CDR3 length equals 16 residues. Losses at the gene ends were 0 bases for V and 5 bases for J; bases not matched to a gene: 6. The germline CDR1 and CDR2 sequences are SGHRS and YFSETQ. This CDR3 reads CASSLVGSGGHNEQFF. CDR3 in DNA: TGCGCCAGCAGCTTGGTCGGGAGCGGGGGGCACAATGAGCAGTTCTTC.

The chain recombines TRBV19 with TRBJ1-6; no firm D call. The germline V gene encodes CDR1 LNHDA and CDR2 SQIVND (reference sequence). The CDR3 consists of 16 residues. The germline V and J ends were trimmed by 2 bases and 7 bases, with 15 bases remaining between them. CDR3 sequence: CASSIPSVEVNSPLHF. CDR3 DNA sequence: TGTGCCAGTAGTATACCCTCGGTAGAGGTGAATTCACCCCTCCACTTT.

The chain has TRBV7-2 and TRBJ1-4; 8 bases fit TRBD1. The J segment lost 5 bases and the V segment lost 5 bases, leaving 7 bases of the junction unmatched. This CDR3 region has 15 residues. CDR1 SGHTA and CDR2 FQGNSA come from the germline V gene. In nucleotides, the CDR3 is TGTGCCAGCAGCCCCCAGGGGGCAGGAAATGAAAAACTGTTTTTT. Encoded protein: CASSPQGAGNEKLFF.

This chain connects TRBV7-2 to TRBJ2-5; TRBD1 aligns across 9 bases. Per germline, CDR1 SGHTA and CDR2 FQGNSA. The CDR3 has 16 amino acids. Trimming cost V 4 bases and J 4 bases; bases outside gene matches: 10. The CDR3 DNA sequence: TGTGCCAGCAGCTCTGCCGGGACAGGGAGTGGAGAGACCCAGTACTTC. Encoded protein: CASSSAGTGSGETQYF. The full variable domain, in which reference TRBV7-2 and TRBJ2-5 provide the parts outside the CDR3, is GAGVSQSPSNKVTEKGKDVELRCDPISGHTALYWYRQSLGQGLEFLIYFQGNSAPDKSGLPSDRFSAERTGGSVSTLTIQRTQQEDSAVYLCASSSAGTGSGETQYFGPGTRLLVL.

This clone has just a few counts. This sequence joins TRBV19 and TRBJ1-4, with 12 bases identical to TRBD1. V was clipped by 5 bases and J by 7 bases; unmatched bases: 5. Germline V CDR1 and CDR2: LNHDA, SQIVND (reference sequence). This CDR3 region has 15 residues. DNA of the CDR3: TGTGCCAGTAGTTCCGGGACAGGGGGCAGTGAAAAACTGTTTTTT. Translating it yields CASSSGTGGSEKLFF.

V usage is TRBV11-2 and J usage is TRBJ2-2; 9 bases map to TRBD2. The germline CDR1 and CDR2 sequences are SGHAT and FQNNGV. This CDR3 comprises 17 residues. The junction had 14 bases not matched to a gene; V was cut back by 5 bases and J by 7 bases. The CDR3 region has the DNA TGTGCCAGCAGCCTCTTAACGGGCGGGAGGGTCATCGGGGAGCTGTTTTTT. Its protein is CASSLLTGGRVIGELFF.

The gene calls are TRBV4-1 and TRBJ1-4; the D gene is possibly TRBD1 (6 bases). Germline-derived CDR1 and CDR2 are MGHRA and YSYEKL. The CDR3 has 14 amino acids. The V end lost 4 bases, the J end lost 7 bases, and 13 bases lay between the germline ends. CDR3 sequence (DNA): TGCGCCAGCAGCCGTCAGGGGCTGGGTGAAAAACTGTTTTTT. The encoded protein is CASSRQGLGEKLFF.

This clone was recorded a few times. The gene calls are TRBV28 and TRBJ1-2, with 10 bases that match TRBD1. The V and J ends lost 6 bases and 4 bases, in that order; junction bases with no gene match: 5. This CDR3 comprises 14 residues. CDR1 is MDHEN, CDR2 SYDVKM, per germline. CDR3 region: CASSRGQGFYGYTF. The CDR3 DNA reads TGTGCCAGCAGCCGGGGACAGGGGTTCTATGGCTACACCTTC.

The chain is built from TRBV14 and TRBJ2-2; 8 bases are shared with TRBD2. CDR3 length equals 18 residues. Per germline, CDR1 SGHDN and CDR2 FVKESK. J was trimmed by 8 bases and V by 1 base; bases with no gene match: 15. The CDR3 protein is CASSQVPPTSGPTGELFF. CDR3 DNA sequence: TGTGCCAGCAGCCAAGTTCCCCCTACTAGCGGCCCCACGGGGGAGCTGTTTTTT.